The T cell receptor (beta chain) under discussion was sequenced for a study of shared clonotypes between healthy human individuals. Germline V gene lookup returns CDR1 SGHDT and CDR2 YYEEEE. V lost 0 bases, J lost 2 bases, and 5 bases stayed unmatched. The CDR3 length is 16 residues. Several immunoSEQ plates held equal portions of the genomic DNA taken from each subset. The data were produced by immunoSEQ multiplex PCR, yet TCRdb's version contains in-frame clones alone and is incomplete. The sample lists about 2.3 million clones; over 85% were seen once. Sample: naive CD4+ T cells from PBMCs. The subset was: CD45RA+ positively selected. The source is a man aged 18 to 30 in good health. Some clones in this sample may be carry-over from other donors' samples. V usage is TRBV5-6 and J usage is TRBJ2-7, with 10 bases lining up with TRBD1. The CDR3 spells CASSLEEGTGAYEQYF. The CDR3 DNA is TGTGCCAGCAGCTTGGAAGAAGGGACAGGGGCCTACGAGCAGTACTTC.